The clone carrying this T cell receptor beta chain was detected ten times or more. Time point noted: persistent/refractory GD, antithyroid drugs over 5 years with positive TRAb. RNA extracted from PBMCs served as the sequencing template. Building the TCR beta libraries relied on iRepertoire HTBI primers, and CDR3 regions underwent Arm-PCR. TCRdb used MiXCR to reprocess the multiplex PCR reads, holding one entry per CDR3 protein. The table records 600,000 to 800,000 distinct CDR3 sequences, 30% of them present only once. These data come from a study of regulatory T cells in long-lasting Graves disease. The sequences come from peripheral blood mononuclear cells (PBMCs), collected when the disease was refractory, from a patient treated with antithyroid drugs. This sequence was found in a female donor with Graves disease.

The CDR3 region is CASSPRQGGYEQYF. In DNA form, the CDR3 reads TGTGCCAGCAGCCCTCGACAGGGTGGGTACGAGCAGTACTTC. This chain connects TRBV3-1 to TRBJ2-7, with TRBD1 matching over 7 bases. In germline, CDR1 is LGHDT, CDR2 YNNKEL (reference sequence). V lost 4 bases to trimming and J lost 4 bases; unmatched junction nucleotides: 7. The CDR3 contains 14 residues.